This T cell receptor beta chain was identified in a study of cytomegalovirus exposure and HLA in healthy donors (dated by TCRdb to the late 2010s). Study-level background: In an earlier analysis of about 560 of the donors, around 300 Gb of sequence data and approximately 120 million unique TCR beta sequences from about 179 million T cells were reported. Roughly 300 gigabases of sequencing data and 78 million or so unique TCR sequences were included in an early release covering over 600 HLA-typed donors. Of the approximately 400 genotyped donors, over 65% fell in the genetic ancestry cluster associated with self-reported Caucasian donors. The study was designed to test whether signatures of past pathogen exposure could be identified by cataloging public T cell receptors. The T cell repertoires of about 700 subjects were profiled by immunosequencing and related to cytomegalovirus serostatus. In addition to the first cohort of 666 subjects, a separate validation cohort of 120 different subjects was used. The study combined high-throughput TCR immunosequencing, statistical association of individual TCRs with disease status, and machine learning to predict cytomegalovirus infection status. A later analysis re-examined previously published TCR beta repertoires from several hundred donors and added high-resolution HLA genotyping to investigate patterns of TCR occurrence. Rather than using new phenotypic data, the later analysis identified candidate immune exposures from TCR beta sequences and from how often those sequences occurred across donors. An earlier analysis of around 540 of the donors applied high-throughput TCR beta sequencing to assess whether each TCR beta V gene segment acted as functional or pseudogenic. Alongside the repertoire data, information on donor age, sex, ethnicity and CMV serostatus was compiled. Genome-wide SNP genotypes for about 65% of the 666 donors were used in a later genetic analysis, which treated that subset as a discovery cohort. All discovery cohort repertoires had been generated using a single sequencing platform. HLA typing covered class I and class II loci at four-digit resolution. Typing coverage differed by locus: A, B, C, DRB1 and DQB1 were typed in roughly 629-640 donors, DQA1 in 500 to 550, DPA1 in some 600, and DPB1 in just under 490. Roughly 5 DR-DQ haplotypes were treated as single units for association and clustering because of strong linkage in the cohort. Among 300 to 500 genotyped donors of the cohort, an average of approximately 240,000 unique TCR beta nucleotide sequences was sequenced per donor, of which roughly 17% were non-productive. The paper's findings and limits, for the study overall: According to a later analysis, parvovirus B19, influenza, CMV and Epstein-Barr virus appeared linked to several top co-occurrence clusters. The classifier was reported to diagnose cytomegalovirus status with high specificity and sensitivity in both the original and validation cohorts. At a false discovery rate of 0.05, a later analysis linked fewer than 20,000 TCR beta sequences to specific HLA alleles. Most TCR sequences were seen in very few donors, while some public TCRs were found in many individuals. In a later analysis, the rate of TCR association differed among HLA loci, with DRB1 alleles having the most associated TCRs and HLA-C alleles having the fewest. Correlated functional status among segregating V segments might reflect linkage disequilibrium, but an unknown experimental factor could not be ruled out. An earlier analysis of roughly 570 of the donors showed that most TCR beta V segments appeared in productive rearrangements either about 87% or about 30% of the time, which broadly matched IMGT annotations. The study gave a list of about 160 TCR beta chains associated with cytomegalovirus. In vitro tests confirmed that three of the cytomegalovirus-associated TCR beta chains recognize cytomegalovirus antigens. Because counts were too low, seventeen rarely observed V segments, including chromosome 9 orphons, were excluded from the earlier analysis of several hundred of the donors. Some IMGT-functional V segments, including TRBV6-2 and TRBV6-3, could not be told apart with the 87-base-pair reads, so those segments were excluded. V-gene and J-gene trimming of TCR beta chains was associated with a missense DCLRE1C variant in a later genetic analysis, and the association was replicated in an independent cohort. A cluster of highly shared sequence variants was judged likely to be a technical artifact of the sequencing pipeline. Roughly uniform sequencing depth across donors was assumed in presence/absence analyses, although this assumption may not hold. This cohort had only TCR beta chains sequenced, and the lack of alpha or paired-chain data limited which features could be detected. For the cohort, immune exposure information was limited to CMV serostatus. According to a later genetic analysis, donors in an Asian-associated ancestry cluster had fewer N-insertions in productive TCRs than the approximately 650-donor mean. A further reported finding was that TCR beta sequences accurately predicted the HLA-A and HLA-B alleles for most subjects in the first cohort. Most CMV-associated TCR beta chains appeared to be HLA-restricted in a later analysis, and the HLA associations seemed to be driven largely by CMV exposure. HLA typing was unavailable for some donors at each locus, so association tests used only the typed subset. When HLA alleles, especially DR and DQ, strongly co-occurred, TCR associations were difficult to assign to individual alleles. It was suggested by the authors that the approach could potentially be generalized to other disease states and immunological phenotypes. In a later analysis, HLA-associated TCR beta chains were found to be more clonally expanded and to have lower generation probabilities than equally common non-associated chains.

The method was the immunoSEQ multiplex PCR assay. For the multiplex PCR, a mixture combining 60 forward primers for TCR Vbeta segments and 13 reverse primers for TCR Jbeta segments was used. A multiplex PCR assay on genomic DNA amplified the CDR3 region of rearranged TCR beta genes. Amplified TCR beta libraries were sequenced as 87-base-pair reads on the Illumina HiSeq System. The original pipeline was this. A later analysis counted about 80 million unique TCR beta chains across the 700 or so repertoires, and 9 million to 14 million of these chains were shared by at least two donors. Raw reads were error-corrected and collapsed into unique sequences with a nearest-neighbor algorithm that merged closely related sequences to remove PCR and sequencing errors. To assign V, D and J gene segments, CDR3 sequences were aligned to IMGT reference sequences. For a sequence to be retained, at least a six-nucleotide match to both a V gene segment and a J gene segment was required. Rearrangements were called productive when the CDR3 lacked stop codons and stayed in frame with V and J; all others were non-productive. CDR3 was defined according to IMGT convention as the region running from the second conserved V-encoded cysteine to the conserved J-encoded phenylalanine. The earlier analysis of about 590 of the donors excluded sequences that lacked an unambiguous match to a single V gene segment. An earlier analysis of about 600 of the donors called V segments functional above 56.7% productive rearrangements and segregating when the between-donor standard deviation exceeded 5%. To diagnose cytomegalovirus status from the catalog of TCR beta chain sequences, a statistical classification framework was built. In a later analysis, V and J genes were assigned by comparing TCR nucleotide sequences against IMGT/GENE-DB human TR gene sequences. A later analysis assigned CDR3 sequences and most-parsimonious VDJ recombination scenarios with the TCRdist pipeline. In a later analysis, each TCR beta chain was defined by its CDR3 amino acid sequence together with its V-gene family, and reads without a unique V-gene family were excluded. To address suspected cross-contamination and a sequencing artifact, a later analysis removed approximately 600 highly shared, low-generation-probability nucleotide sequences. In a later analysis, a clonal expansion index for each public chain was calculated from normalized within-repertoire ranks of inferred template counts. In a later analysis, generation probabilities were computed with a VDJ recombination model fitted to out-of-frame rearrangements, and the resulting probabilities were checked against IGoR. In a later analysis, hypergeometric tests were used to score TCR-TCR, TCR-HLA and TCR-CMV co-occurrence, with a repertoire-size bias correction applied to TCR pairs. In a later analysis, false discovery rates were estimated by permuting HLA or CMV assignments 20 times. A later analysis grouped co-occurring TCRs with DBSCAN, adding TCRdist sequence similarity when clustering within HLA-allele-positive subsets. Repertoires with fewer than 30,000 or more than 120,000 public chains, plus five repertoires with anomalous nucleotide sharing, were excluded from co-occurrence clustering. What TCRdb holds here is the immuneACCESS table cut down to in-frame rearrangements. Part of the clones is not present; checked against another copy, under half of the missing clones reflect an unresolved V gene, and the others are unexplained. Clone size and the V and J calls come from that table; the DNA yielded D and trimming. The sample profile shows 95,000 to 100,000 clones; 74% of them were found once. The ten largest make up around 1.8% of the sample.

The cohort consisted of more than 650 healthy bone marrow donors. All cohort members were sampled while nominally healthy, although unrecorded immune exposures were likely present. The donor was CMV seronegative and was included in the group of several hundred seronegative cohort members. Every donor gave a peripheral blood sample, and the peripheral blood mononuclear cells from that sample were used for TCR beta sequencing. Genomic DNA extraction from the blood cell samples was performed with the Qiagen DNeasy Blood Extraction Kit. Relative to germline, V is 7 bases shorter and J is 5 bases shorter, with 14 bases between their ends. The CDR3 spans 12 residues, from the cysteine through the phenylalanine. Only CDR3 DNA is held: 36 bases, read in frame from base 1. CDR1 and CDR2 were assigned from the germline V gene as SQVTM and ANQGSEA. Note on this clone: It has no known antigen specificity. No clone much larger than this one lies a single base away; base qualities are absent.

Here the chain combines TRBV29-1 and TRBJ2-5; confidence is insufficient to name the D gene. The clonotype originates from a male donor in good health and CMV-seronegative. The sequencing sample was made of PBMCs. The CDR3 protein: CSAFTTVETQYF. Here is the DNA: TGCAGCGCTTTTACCACGGTGGAGACCCAGTACTTC.